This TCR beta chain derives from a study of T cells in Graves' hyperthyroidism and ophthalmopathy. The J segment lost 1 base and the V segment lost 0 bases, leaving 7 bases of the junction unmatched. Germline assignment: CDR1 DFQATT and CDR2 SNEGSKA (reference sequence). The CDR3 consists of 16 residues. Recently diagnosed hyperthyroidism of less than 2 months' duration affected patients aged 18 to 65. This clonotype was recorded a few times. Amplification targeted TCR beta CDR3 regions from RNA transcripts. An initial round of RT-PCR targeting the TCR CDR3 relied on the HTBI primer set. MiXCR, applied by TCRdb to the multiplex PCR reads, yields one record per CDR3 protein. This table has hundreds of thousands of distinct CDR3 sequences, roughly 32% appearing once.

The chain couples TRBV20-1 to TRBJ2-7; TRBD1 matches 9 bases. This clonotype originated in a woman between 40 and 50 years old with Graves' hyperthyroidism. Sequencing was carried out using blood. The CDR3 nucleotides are TGCAGTGCTAGAGAACAGGGGGCTATTAGGTCCTACGAGCAGTACTTC. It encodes CSAREQGAIRSYEQYF.